These 5 T cell receptor beta chains originate from one sample sequenced in a study of T-cell memory formation after mild COVID-19. TCRdb reanalysed the 5' RACE reads using MiXCR and keeps one entry per CDR3 protein. Of 45,000 to 65,000 distinct CDR3 sequences in the sample, around 10% were seen once. The sample taken for sequencing was PBMCs or a T cell subset sorted from them (not recorded which). These receptors were collected from an adult woman who had mild COVID-19 (a few samples of this study predate the infection). Cell type and time point are not known.

The chain couples TRBV6-5 to TRBJ1-2; 7 nucleotides align to TRBD1. Germline V gene sequence: CDR1 MNHEY, CDR2 SVGAGI. The CDR3 has 14 residues. The V segment lost 2 bases and the J segment 4 bases; nucleotides outside the gene matches: 4. This CDR3 is CASSYEGQSYGYTF. The CDR3 DNA follows: TGTGCCAGCAGTTACGAGGGACAGAGCTATGGCTACACCTTC.

The chain couples TRBV20-1 to TRBJ1-2; D is undetermined. The CDR3 covers 14 residues. Per the germline V gene, CDR1 is DFQATT and CDR2 is SNEGSKA (reference sequence). Trimming took off 5 bases at V and 0 bases at J, with 13 bases between the two ends. Here the CDR3 DNA reads TGCAGTGCTGGGGAGGCCTCCTCTAACTATGGCTACACCTTC. As protein: CSAGEASSNYGYTF.

The chain combines TRBV20-1 with TRBJ2-7; 8 positions match TRBD1. Per germline, CDR1 DFQATT and CDR2 SNEGSKA (reference sequence). The V segment lost 2 bases and the J segment 4 bases; nucleotides outside the gene matches: 10. The CDR3 contains 15 residues. In DNA, the CDR3 is TGCAGTGCTAGAATCCTACGGGACAGGTCGTACGAGCAGTACTTC. It is translated as CSARILRDRSYEQYF.

This clonotype appeared a few times. The chain couples TRBV12-3 or TRBV12-4 to TRBJ2-7; the D gene could be TRBD1 or TRBD2 (5 bases each). V was cut by 5 bases and J by 6 bases, with 17 bases left in between. The CDR3 contains 14 residues. Here the CDR3 reads CASSISGTHGEQYF. The CDR3 DNA follows: TGTGCCAGCAGTATCTCCGGGACCCACGGCGAGCAGTACTTC.

This clonotype showed up many times. The chain combines TRBV6-2 or TRBV6-3 with TRBJ2-1; 14 bases agree with TRBD2. Germline V gene data show CDR1 as MNHEY and CDR2 as SVGEGT. The junction had 8 bases not matched to a gene; V was cut back by 5 bases and J by 5 bases. The CDR3 runs to 17 residues. CDR3 residues: CASSPDRLAGGNNEQFF. The CDR3, as DNA: TGTGCCAGCAGTCCCGATCGACTAGCGGGAGGGAACAATGAGCAGTTCTTC.